This T cell receptor beta chain is from a study of blood T cell repertoires in COVID-19. Background on the study: Some COVID-19 samples were acute and others convalescent; all came from the United States, Italy and Spain. PBMCs, B-cell-depleted T cells, or T cells were the source of the cDNA or gDNA that made up the material.

The germline gives CDR1 SGHRS, CDR2 YFSETQ. The CDR3 consists of 16 residues. The V gene lost 0 bases and the J gene lost 2 bases, with 12 bases spanning the gap. How the authors handled the data: Amplifying reference gene primers gave estimates of nucleated cell counts. Libraries were prepared by immunoSEQ multiplex PCR; TCRdb keeps only in-frame clonotypes and omits some of them. Clone size and the V and J calls come from that table; the DNA yielded D and trimming. The sample lists approximately 100,000 clones, 85% to 90% occurring once. The specimen sequenced was peripheral blood. The origin of this receptor is a woman in her 70s with acute or convalescent COVID-19. J is TRBJ2-1 and V is TRBV5-1; D is perhaps TRBD2 (6 bases). DNA for the CDR3: TGCGCCAGCAGCTTGGATCTTAGCGGCACCTACAATGAGCAGTTCTTC. Its translation is CASSLDLSGTYNEQFF.